The present TCR beta chain was sequenced within a study of OX40 agonist ivuxolimab in advanced cancers. Looking at the study overall: The costimulatory receptor OX40 (CD134) was targeted by ivuxolimab, a fully human IgG2 agonistic monoclonal antibody. Intravenous ivuxolimab was administered to patients every 2 weeks at six dose levels: 0.01, 0.1, 0.3, 1.5, 3 and 10 mg/kg. Among the approximately 54 dose-escalation patients, about 20 had hepatocellular carcinoma, 15 melanoma, 9 renal cell carcinoma and 9 head and neck cancer. The dose-escalation cohort was about 83% male with a mean age of about 60 years, ranging from about 20 to 80. Patients were allowed to have had prior anti-PD-1, anti-PD-L1 or anti-CTLA-4 therapy, and 40% of the dose-escalation patients had been treated with checkpoint inhibitors. Partial responses occurred in three dose-escalation patients: two with cutaneous melanoma and one with hepatocellular carcinoma. The point of sequencing TCRbeta in the periphery was to test whether ivuxolimab changed TCR sequence diversity and drove clonal T-cell expansion. The paper covers the monotherapy dose-escalation part of the phase I ivuxolimab trial, which included N ≈ 50 patients.

V and J are truncated by 4 bases and 16 bases respectively, leaving an intervening sequence of 14 bases. The germline V gene encodes CDR1 SGHNT and CDR2 YENEEA. Spanning cysteine to phenylalanine, the CDR3 consists of 11 amino acids. Only the CDR3 part of the read is kept: 33 bases, read in frame from the first base. A remark on this clone: The clone's antigen remains unknown. Qualities for individual bases were not recorded, and no much larger clone is one base off.

The trial excluded patients who had a history of autoimmune disease or who were on systemic immunosuppression. Peripheral blood for TCR sequencing was drawn from every dose cohort at baseline, at cycle 4 day 1 and at cycle 7 day 1. The samples were drawn from a first-in-human, open-label, multicenter phase I dose-escalation trial of ivuxolimab. Adults with locally advanced or metastatic melanoma, renal cell carcinoma, hepatocellular carcinoma or head and neck squamous cell carcinoma were enrolled in the trial. Before TCR sequencing, CD4+ T cells and CD8+ T cells from peripheral blood were sorted into separate populations. For sequencing of the TCRbeta CDR3 region, genomic DNA was extracted from the sorted cells. TCRbeta CDR3 regions were sequenced using the immunoSEQ Assay. TCRdb mirrors the immuneACCESS table, restricted to in-frame sequences. Some clones are absent from its copies; in checked studies, under half trace to an unresolved V gene, and the reason for the others is unknown. This sample is represented by around 12,000 clones; approximately 69% of them were singletons. About a third of the sample rests with the top ten.

General conclusions and limits of the study: Partial responders in the 0.1-3.0 mg/kg groups had among the lowest normalized peripheral clonal expansion, especially among CD8+ T cells. The antigen specificity of the peripheral T cells that underwent clonal expansion was not determined. At doses of 0.1 to 3.0 mg/kg, clonal expansion of both CD4+ and CD8+ T cells in blood was seen between baseline and week 6. On average, CD8+ T cells showed more expanded clones than CD4+ T cells after ivuxolimab. Low levels of normalized T-cell clonal expansion were also seen in some nonresponding patients.

The sample here was CD4+ or CD8+ T cells sorted from blood, taken in a trial of the OX40 agonist ivuxolimab. The rearrangement combines TRBV11-3 with TRBJ2-4; the D gene is possibly TRBD2, with 5 bases matching. This clonotype was obtained from an adult with an advanced solid tumor such as melanoma, head and neck, liver or kidney cancer. The DNA reads TGTGCCAGCAGCTCCGGGGTCCAAAGTTACTTC. It encodes CASSSGVQSYF.